The entry below gives a single TCR beta chain sequence along with its context. The germline CDR1 and CDR2 sequences are SEHNR and FQNEAQ (reference sequence). V was trimmed by 4 bases and J by 2 bases, leaving 4 bases between them. This CDR3 is 12 amino acids long. Data came from immunoSEQ multiplex PCR; TCRdb stores just in-frame clones and leaves some out. Of about 2.1 million clones listed, 80% to 95% are singletons. This specimen belongs to a study of shared clonotypes between healthy human individuals. Positive CCR7 selection of CD45RO-negative cells yielded the naive CD8 cells, and terminally differentiated effector memory CD45RA+ cells were excluded. Among the donors, all were Caucasian adults who lived in Nashville, Tennessee.

Sequencing was done on a sample of naive CD8+ T cells from PBMCs. The V and J genes are TRBV7-9 and TRBJ2-3; D gene uncertain. The receptor was isolated from a young man in good health. Some clones in this sample may be carry-over from other donors' samples. CDR3 sequence reads: CASSSTTDTQYF. The DNA for the CDR3 is TGTGCCAGCAGCTCGACCACAGATACGCAGTATTTT.